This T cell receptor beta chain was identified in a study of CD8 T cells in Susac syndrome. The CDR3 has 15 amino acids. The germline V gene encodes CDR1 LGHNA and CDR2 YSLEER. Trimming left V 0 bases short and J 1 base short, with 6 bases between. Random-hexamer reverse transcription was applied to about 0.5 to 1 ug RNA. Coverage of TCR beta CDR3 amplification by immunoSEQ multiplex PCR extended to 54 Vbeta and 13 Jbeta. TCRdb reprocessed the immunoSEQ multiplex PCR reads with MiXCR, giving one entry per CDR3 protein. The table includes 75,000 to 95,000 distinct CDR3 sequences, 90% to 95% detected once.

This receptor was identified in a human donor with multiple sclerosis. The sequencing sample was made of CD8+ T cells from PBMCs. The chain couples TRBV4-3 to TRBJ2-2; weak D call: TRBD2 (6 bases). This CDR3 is CASSQDGGNTGELFF. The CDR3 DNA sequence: TGCGCCAGCAGCCAAGACGGGGGGAACACCGGGGAGCTGTTTTTT.